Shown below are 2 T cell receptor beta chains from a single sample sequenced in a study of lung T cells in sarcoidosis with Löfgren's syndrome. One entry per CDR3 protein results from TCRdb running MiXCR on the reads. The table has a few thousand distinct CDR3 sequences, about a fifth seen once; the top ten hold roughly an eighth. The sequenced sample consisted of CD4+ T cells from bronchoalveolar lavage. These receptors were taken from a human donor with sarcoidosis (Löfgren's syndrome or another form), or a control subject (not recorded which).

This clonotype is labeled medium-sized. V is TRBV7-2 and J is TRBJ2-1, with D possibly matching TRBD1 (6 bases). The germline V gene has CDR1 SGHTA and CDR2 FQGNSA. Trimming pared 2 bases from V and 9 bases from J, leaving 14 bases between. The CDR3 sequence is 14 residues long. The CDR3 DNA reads TGTGCCAGCAGCTTAAGTCAGGGGTCTGGTGAGCAGTTCTTC. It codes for CASSLSQGSGEQFF.

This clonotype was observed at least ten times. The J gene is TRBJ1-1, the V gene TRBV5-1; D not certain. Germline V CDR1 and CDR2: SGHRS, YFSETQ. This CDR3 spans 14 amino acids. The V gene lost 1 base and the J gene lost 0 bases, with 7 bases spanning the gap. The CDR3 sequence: CASSLTTVNTEAFF. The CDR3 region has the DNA TGCGCCAGCAGCTTGACGACGGTGAACACTGAAGCTTTCTTT.